This entry lists 22 T cell receptor beta chains sequenced from one sample in a study of beta chain features in type 1 diabetes. General study findings and limits: All four CD4+ subsets from Type 1 diabetes patients carried moderately but significantly shorter TCRB CDR3s.

Their target antigens are unknown. Isolated RNA was reverse transcribed in full, so expressed TCRB transcripts were sequenced. The table came from immunoSEQ multiplex PCR; TCRdb's copy has only in-frame clones and leaves some out. The repertoire consists of hundreds of thousands of clones, with around an eighth occurring once and the leading ten covering roughly 0.04%. The sample taken for sequencing was naive CD4+ T cells from blood. Receptors were obtained from a man aged 18 to 29 with type 1 diabetes.

The chain combines TRBV10-3 with TRBJ2-5; D is ambiguous. V shed 4 bases and J shed 2 bases, with 8 bases lying between them. From germline, CDR1 is ENHRY and CDR2 SYGVKD. The CDR3 is 13 residues long. Here the CDR3 DNA reads TGTGCCATCAGTGCCGGGTCTCAAGAGACCCAGTACTTC. Its protein product is CAISAGSQETQYF.

This rearrangement joins TRBV9 to TRBJ2-3; no reliable D call. Per germline, CDR1 SGDLS and CDR2 YYNGEE. Trimming stripped 0 bases from V and 5 bases from J, with 10 bases between. CDR3 size: 14 residues. CDR3 coding DNA: TGTGCCAGCAGCGTAGTTGGCAACAGAGATACGCAGTATTTT. It is translated as CASSVVGNRDTQYF.

This sequence joins TRBV7-2 and TRBJ2-3, with 7 bases matching TRBD1. Germline CDR1 SGHTA, CDR2 FQGNSA. V dropped 7 bases and J dropped 3; count of bases not matched to a gene: 7. This CDR3 region has 14 residues. The CDR3 here is CASNDRVRTDTQYF. The CDR3 DNA is TGTGCCAGCAATGACAGGGTTAGGACAGATACGCAGTATTTT.

The chain joins TRBV5-1 to TRBJ2-1; unclear D gene. This CDR3 is built from 14 residues. Trimming cost V 4 bases and J 6 bases, with 14 bases left between them. Germline loops: CDR1 SGHRS, CDR2 YFSETQ. CDR3 amino acids: CASSAWGTSNEQFF. CDR3 DNA: TGCGCCAGCAGCGCCTGGGGTACGAGCAATGAGCAGTTCTTC.

This clone was picked up a small number of times. Here the CDR3 DNA reads TGCGCCAGCAGCCACTGGACCCTAGCCAAAAACATTCAGTACTTC. This encodes CASSHWTLAKNIQYF. This chain joins TRBV4-3 and TRBJ2-4; D gene unclear. The V gene lost 3 bases and the J gene lost 0 bases, with 9 bases spanning the gap. This CDR3 comprises 15 residues. Germline-derived CDR1 and CDR2 are LGHNA and YSLEER.

This clone was found a few times. The chain links TRBV6-5 to TRBJ2-7, with 8 bases fitting TRBD2. The CDR3 runs 14 residues. The V gene end was trimmed by 5 bases and the J gene end by 1 base; junction bases not matched to a gene: 4. The germline CDR1 and CDR2 sequences are MNHEY and SVGAGI. The chain's CDR3 is CASSRAGVSYEQYF. DNA for the CDR3: TGTGCCAGCAGTAGAGCGGGGGTGTCCTACGAGCAGTACTTC.

The V call is TRBV2, the J call TRBJ1-5; TRBD1 matches at 8 bases. CDR1 and CDR2 (germline): SNHLY, FYNNEI. This CDR3 spans 15 amino acids. Losses at the gene ends were 5 bases for V and 1 base for J; bases not matched to a gene: 4. DNA of the CDR3: TGTGCCAGCAGTACGACAGGGGAAAGCAATCAGCCCCAGCATTTT. This encodes CASSTTGESNQPQHF.

This chain uses TRBV6-1 with TRBJ2-5; perhaps TRBD2 as D (6 bases). V was shortened by 3 bases and J by 3 bases, with 8 bases between the two germline ends. Germline V CDR1 and CDR2: MNHNS, SASEGT. The CDR3 is made up of 13 amino acids. CDR3 DNA: TGTGCCAGCAGTGACGGGGGAGAAGAGACCCAGTACTTC. Translation: CASSDGGEETQYF.

This chain uses TRBV7-9 with TRBJ2-2; D remains ambiguous. The length of the CDR3 is 15 residues. Trimming pared 10 bases from V and 1 base from J, leaving 16 bases between. The germline CDR1 and CDR2 sequences are SEHNR and FQNEAQ (reference sequence). The CDR3, as DNA: TGTGCCACCGTATGGTCTTCCGGGAACACCGGGGAGCTGTTTTTT. This codes for CATVWSSGNTGELFF.

The V gene is TRBV6-1, the J gene TRBJ1-4; 8 bases agree with TRBD1. Losses at the gene ends were 6 bases for V and 12 bases for J; bases not matched to a gene: 15. The V gene's germline CDR1 is MNHNS and CDR2 SASEGT. This CDR3 contains 15 residues. CDR3 loop: CASSPRGQATGELFF. CDR3 nucleotide sequence: TGTGCCAGCAGCCCCCGGGGACAGGCCACTGGGGAACTGTTTTTT.

The chain links TRBV28 to TRBJ1-2, with D perhaps TRBD1 (5 bases). From germline, CDR1 is MDHEN and CDR2 SYDVKM. CDR3 length: 14 amino acids. Between the trimmed V and J ends, which lost 5 bases and 3 bases, there was a span of 13 bases. Here the CDR3 reads CASSAGTGHYGYTF. CDR3 coding DNA: TGTGCCAGCAGTGCTGGGACGGGACACTATGGCTACACCTTC.

There are a few counts of this clone. The chain links TRBV19 to TRBJ1-2, with D hard to call. CDR3 length: 12 amino acids. Germline-derived CDR1 and CDR2 are LNHDA and SQIVND (reference sequence). The germline V and J ends were trimmed by 3 bases and 9 bases, with 11 bases remaining between them. As DNA, the CDR3 is TGTGCCAGTAGTATCTCACCCGGGCGCTACACCTTC. This gives the protein CASSISPGRYTF.

Only a few counts were recorded for this clone. The chain is built from TRBV29-1 and TRBJ1-4; 8 nucleotides match TRBD1. Looked up from germline, CDR1 is SQVTM and CDR2 is ANQGSEA. V dropped 7 bases and J dropped 6; count of bases not matched to a gene: 7. The CDR3 has 13 residues. The CDR3 DNA reads TGCAGCGCTAAGACAGGGGCCCATGAAAAACTGTTTTTT. Residues: CSAKTGAHEKLFF.

The chain combines TRBV13 with TRBJ2-6; D is undetermined. The ends were cut back, 1 base at V and 0 bases at J, with 7 bases in the middle. The CDR3 has 16 residues. The germline V gene has CDR1 PRHDT and CDR2 FYEKMQ (reference sequence). For the CDR3, the DNA is TGTGCCAGCAGCTTAGAAGTGAGCTCTGGGGCCAACGTCCTGACTTTC. It is translated as CASSLEVSSGANVLTF.

Regarding this clone: Its ends do not fully match the called genes, so a read error is possible. This chain links TRBV13 with TRBJ2-1; 9 nucleotides match TRBD1. The CDR3 spans 15 residues. CDR1 is PRHDT and CDR2 is FYEKMQ in the germline V gene (reference sequence). CDR3 sequence: CASRLGQGTYNEQFF. The CDR3 DNA follows: TGTGCCAGCAGGTTAGGACAGGGGACCTACAATGAGCAGTTCTTC.

This clone was found a few times. The chain links TRBV7-3 to TRBJ1-5; a weak D match, TRBD1 (6 bases). CDR3 size: 17 residues. Trimming cost V 1 base and J 0 bases, with 13 bases left between them. Per the germline V gene, CDR1 is SGHTA and CDR2 is FQGTGA. The CDR3 region has the DNA TGTGCCAGCAGCTTAATCTCGGACAGAAGTAGCAATCAGCCCCAGCATTTT. Translating gives CASSLISDRSSNQPQHF.

There are a few counts of this clone. V gene TRBV29-1 combines with J gene TRBJ2-7; TRBD1 matches 8 bases. Germline-derived CDR1 and CDR2 are SQVTM and ANQGSEA. The CDR3 is 12 amino acids. With 6 bases clipped from V and 6 bases from J, the junction kept 7 bases outside the gene matches. The CDR3: CSVKDRVGEQYF. Written as DNA, the CDR3 is TGCAGCGTGAAGGACAGGGTCGGCGAGCAGTACTTC.

This chain uses TRBV25-1 with TRBJ1-2; D might be TRBD1 (6 bases). Germline V lookup: CDR1 MGHDK, CDR2 SYGVNS. Trimming removed 8 bases at V and 2 bases at J, with 15 bases between. The CDR3 is 14 amino acids. The DNA for the CDR3 is TGTGCCAGCTTAGGGGGGCAGGGCAACTATGGCTACACCTTC. This gives the protein CASLGGQGNYGYTF.

V gene TRBV6-6 combines with J gene TRBJ1-4, with a possible D match to TRBD1 (5 bases). The V gene's germline CDR1 is MNHNY and CDR2 SVGAGI (reference sequence). V was pared by 7 bases and J by 9 bases, with 21 bases between. The CDR3 has 15 residues. This CDR3 reads CASTFGGEVAQKLFF. The DNA of the CDR3 is TGTGCCAGCACCTTTGGGGGGGAGGTCGCTCAAAAACTGTTTTTT.

The chain couples TRBV7-2 to TRBJ2-5; 8 bases agree with TRBD2. The CDR3 spans 16 residues. After removal of 1 base from V and 5 bases from J, the junction contained 9 bases not matched to a gene. Looked up from germline, CDR1 is SGHTA and CDR2 is FQGNSA. In nucleotides, the CDR3 is TGTGCCAGCAGCTTAGACGTCGAGCGGGGGTTGGAGACCCAGTACTTC. This gives the protein CASSLDVERGLETQYF. The full variable domain, completed using reference TRBV7-2 and TRBJ2-5, is GAGVSQSPSNKVTEKGKDVELRCDPISGHTALYWYRQSLGQGLEFLIYFQGNSAPDKSGLPSDRFSAERTGGSVSTLTIQRTQQEDSAVYLCASSLDVERGLETQYFGPGTRLLVL.

The chain joins TRBV7-3 to TRBJ2-7; D not certain. The germline gives CDR1 SGHTA, CDR2 FQGTGA. The CDR3 is made up of 13 amino acids. V was trimmed by 4 bases and J by 3 bases, leaving 10 bases between them. The CDR3 reads CASSWQPNYEQYF. The CDR3 coding sequence is TGTGCCAGCAGCTGGCAGCCCAACTACGAGCAGTACTTC.

The rearrangement joins TRBV2 to TRBJ2-7; 12 bases map to TRBD2. CDR3 size: 15 residues. V shed 6 bases, J shed 7 bases, and the junction held 10 bases outside the gene matches. Germline V gene lookup returns CDR1 SNHLY and CDR2 FYNNEI. CDR3 residues: CASSLRTSGMGEQYF. The DNA for the CDR3 is TGTGCCAGCAGCCTTCGGACTAGCGGGATGGGTGAGCAGTACTTC.